This TCR beta chain was recovered during a study of blood T cell repertoires in COVID-19. Background on the study: The samples span acute and convalescent COVID-19 from the United States, Italy and Spain. From T cells, B-cell-depleted T cells, or PBMCs came the material, which was cDNA or gDNA.

The CDR3 consists of 16 residues. Germline CDR1 reads LGHDT; CDR2 reads YNNKEL (reference sequence). The V segment lost 1 base and the J segment 8 bases; nucleotides outside the gene matches: 8. This clone was observed once. Methods used by the authors: Amplification from reference gene primers served as the basis for estimated nucleated cell counts. Some clones are missing from TCRdb's copy, which holds only in-frame ones; the method was immunoSEQ multiplex PCR. Clone size and the V and J calls come from that table; the DNA yielded D and trimming. The sample includes 230,000 or so clones, roughly 82% of them seen just once.

The clonotype was recovered from a man aged 40-50 years who had recovered from COVID-19. Sequencing was carried out using peripheral blood. V is TRBV3-1 (or the pseudogene TRBV3-2) and J is TRBJ2-1; 10 nucleotides agree with TRBD2. The CDR3 DNA follows: TGTGCCAGCAGCCAAGGTTTGGGGCTAGCGGGAGATGAGCAGTTCTTC. It specifies CASSQGLGLAGDEQFF.